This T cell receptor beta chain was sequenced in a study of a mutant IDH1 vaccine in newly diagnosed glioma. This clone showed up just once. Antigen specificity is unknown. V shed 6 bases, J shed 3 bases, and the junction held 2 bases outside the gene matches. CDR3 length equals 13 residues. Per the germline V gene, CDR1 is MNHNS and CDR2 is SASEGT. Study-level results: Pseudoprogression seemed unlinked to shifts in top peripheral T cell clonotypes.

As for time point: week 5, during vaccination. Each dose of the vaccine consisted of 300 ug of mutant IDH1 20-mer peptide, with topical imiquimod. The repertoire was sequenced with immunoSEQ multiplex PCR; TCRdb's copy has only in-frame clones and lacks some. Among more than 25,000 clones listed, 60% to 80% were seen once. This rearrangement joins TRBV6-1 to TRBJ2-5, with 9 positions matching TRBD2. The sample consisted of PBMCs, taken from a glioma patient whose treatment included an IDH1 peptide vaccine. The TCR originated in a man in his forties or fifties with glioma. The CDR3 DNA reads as TGTGCCAGCAGGACTAGCGGCGAAGAGACCCAGTACTTC. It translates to CASRTSGEETQYF.